The 22 T cell receptor beta chains below come from one sample, sequenced in a study of neurological immune-mediated disorders. Each CDR3 protein is one row after TCRdb ran MiXCR on the 5' RACE reads. The data show 11,000 to 15,000 distinct CDR3 sequences, around 13% seen once. The material sequenced was CD8+ T cells from blood. The source is a female donor with HTLV-1-associated myelopathy (HAM/TSP).

This clonotype has a count of ten or more. The V gene is TRBV11-3, the J gene TRBJ2-3; D might be TRBD1 or TRBD2, each matching 5 bases. CDR3 size: 19 residues. Germline CDR1 and CDR2: SGHNT and YENEEA. Trimming shortened V by 4 bases and J by 2 bases, and 25 bases separated the two germline ends. CDR3 residues: CASSSNWLGRTGATDTQYF. For the CDR3, the DNA is TGTGCCAGCAGCTCAAACTGGCTCGGACGGACCGGGGCCACAGATACGCAGTATTTT.

In regard to this clonotype: A clone one base away is much larger, so this may be a read error. The chain links TRBV29-1 to TRBJ2-5, with D possibly being TRBD2 (6 bases). The CDR3 has 12 residues. Trimming cost V 6 bases and J 4 bases, with 12 bases left between them. CDR1 is SQVTM and CDR2 is ANQGSEA in the germline V gene. Written as DNA, the CDR3 is TGCAGCGTCGGACTAACTTTAGAGACCCAGTACTTC. It translates to CSVGLTLETQYF.

Comment on this clonotype: The germline gene is not matched at one end of the junction; a read error may be the cause. The J gene is TRBJ2-1, the V gene TRBV11-3, with a weak D call TRBD2 (6 bases). Germline V lookup: CDR1 SGHNT, CDR2 YENEEA. The CDR3 has 17 residues. The CDR3 bases are TGTTCCAGCAGCCAACCTATGCGGGGCCCCTCCTACAATGAGCAGTTCTTC. It translates to CSSSQPMRGPSYNEQFF.

This chain links TRBV5-1 with TRBJ2-1, with 10 bases matching TRBD1. Germline-derived CDR1 and CDR2 are SGHRS and YFSETQ. Trimming at V came to 7 bases and at J to 7 bases, leaving 5 bases not matched to a gene. The CDR3 runs to 13 residues. The CDR3 nucleotides are TGCGCCAGCGCTGGACAGGGGGGAAATGAGCAGTTCTTC. It encodes CASAGQGGNEQFF. Complete variable domain (other parts from reference TRBV5-1 and TRBJ2-1): KAGVTQTPRYLIKTRGQQVTLSCSPISGHRSVSWYQQTPGQGLQFLFEYFSETQRNKGNFPGRFSGRQFSNSRSEMNVSTLELGDSALYLCASAGQGGNEQFFGPGTRLTVL.

This clonotype was counted ten times or more. The CDR3 DNA is TGTGCCAGCAGTGCAGTCCGGACAGAGCAGACCGGGGAGCTGTTTTTT. Translating gives CASSAVRTEQTGELFF. The rearrangement uses TRBV2 and TRBJ2-2; D possibly corresponds to TRBD1 (6 bases). V was cut by 4 bases and J by 5 bases, with 17 bases left in between. CDR3 length: 16 amino acids. Germline V CDR1 and CDR2: SNHLY, FYNNEI.

There are many counts of this clonotype. The rearrangement links TRBV7-9 to TRBJ2-1; possible D gene TRBD1, 6 bases. V was cut by 5 bases and J by 7 bases, with 18 bases left in between. CDR1 SEHNR and CDR2 FQNEAQ come from the germline V gene (reference sequence). This CDR3 contains 15 residues. CDR3 protein: CASSAVRDKGNEQFF. The CDR3 nucleotides are TGTGCCAGCAGCGCCGTCCGGGACAAAGGAAATGAGCAGTTCTTC.

As for this clonotype: A read error may account for a junction end that differs from germline. The chain has TRBV6-2 or TRBV6-3 and TRBJ2-1; D gene unclear. In germline, CDR1 is MNHEY, CDR2 SVGEGT. The CDR3 covers 15 residues. Written as DNA, the CDR3 is TGTGCCTGCAGACTCCCCACCGGTGAATACAATGAGCAGTTCTTC. Residues: CACRLPTGEYNEQFF.

This clonotype was recorded many times. The chain is built from TRBV28 and TRBJ2-3, with TRBD1 as a possible D gene (5 bases). The CDR3 has 15 amino acids. Trimming took 5 bases from V and 4 from J, leaving 16 bases between them. The V gene's germline CDR1 is MDHEN and CDR2 SYDVKM. The CDR3 region has the DNA TGTGCCAGCAGTAACAGGTCGTTGACCCCAGATACGCAGTATTTT. This sequence encodes CASSNRSLTPDTQYF.

The chain links TRBV4-1 to TRBJ2-6, with a possible D match to TRBD1 (5 bases). V was trimmed by 4 bases and J by 5 bases, leaving 18 bases between them. The CDR3 is 17 amino acids. Per germline, CDR1 MGHRA and CDR2 YSYEKL. The CDR3 coding sequence is TGCGCCAGCAGCCTCCCGGCAGGGCCCCCTAGGGCCAACGTCCTGACTTTC. It specifies CASSLPAGPPRANVLTF.

By proportion, this clonotype is medium-sized. V usage is TRBV15 and J usage is TRBJ2-1; D gene ambiguous. Germline V lookup: CDR1 LNHNV, CDR2 YYDKDF (reference sequence). CDR3 length: 14 amino acids. Between the trimmed V and J ends, which lost 3 bases and 7 bases, there was a span of 13 bases. CDR3 protein: CATSSVRPPNEQFF. In DNA form, the CDR3 reads TGTGCCACCAGCAGCGTCCGACCCCCAAATGAGCAGTTCTTC.

In its sample, this clonotype was seen many times. V usage is TRBV12-3 or TRBV12-4 and J usage is TRBJ1-5; a possible D gene is TRBD1 (5 bases). The CDR3 contains 13 residues. With 4 bases removed from V and 7 bases from J, the gap between germline ends came to 11 bases. DNA for the CDR3: TGTGCCAGCAGTTGGGGGGTGGAACAGCCCCAGCATTTT. Translation: CASSWGVEQPQHF.

This clonotype was seen repeatedly, ten times or more. The genes are TRBV20-1 and TRBJ2-7; tentatively, D is TRBD2 (6 bases). Germline CDR1 DFQATT, CDR2 SNEGSKA (reference sequence). The CDR3 sequence is 15 residues long. V lost 0 bases and J lost 0, with 12 bases in between. CDR3 bases: TGCAGTGCTAGAGATTCCGCTAGCGACTCCTACGAGCAGTACTTC. Its translation is CSARDSASDSYEQYF.

This clonotype was observed many times. The chain recombines TRBV14 with TRBJ2-1; no clear D gene. The germline V gene encodes CDR1 SGHDN and CDR2 FVKESK. CDR3 size: 11 residues. Trimming took off 4 bases at V and 4 bases at J, with 2 bases between the two ends. The CDR3 sequence: CASSLYNEQFF. As DNA, the CDR3 is TGTGCCAGCAGCCTGTACAATGAGCAGTTCTTC.

This clonotype was seen many times. The chain combines TRBV20-1 with TRBJ1-6; TRBD1 matches at 7 bases. The CDR3 is made up of 16 amino acids. V shed 1 base and J 5 bases; nucleotides not matched to a gene: 8. Germline CDR1 DFQATT, CDR2 SNEGSKA (reference sequence). In DNA, the CDR3 is TGCAGTGCTAGAGGTCTATCCGGGACAGATAATTCACCCCTCCACTTT. Amino acid sequence: CSARGLSGTDNSPLHF.

Points on this clonotype: One base away lies a much larger clone, so this may be a sequencing read error. The CDR3, as DNA: TGCAGTGCTATCTCGGGGGGCTCCTACGATCAGTACTTC. It codes for CSAISGGSYDQYF. The rearrangement joins TRBV20-1 to TRBJ2-7; possibly TRBD2 for D (7 bases). This CDR3 has 13 amino acids. Germline CDR1 DFQATT, CDR2 SNEGSKA (reference sequence).

This clonotype appeared many times. The chain employs TRBV6-1 and TRBJ2-5, with 11 nucleotides matching TRBD1. There are 17 residues in the CDR3. J gave up 7 bases and V 0 bases, and 10 bases lay outside the gene matches. CDR1 and CDR2 (germline): MNHNS, SASEGT. The CDR3 spells CASSEAWGQGGLGTQYF. The CDR3 DNA reads as TGTGCCAGCAGTGAAGCCTGGGGACAGGGGGGCCTTGGGACCCAGTACTTC.

This clonotype was seen repeatedly, ten times or more. This chain uses TRBV5-5 with TRBJ2-1; D perhaps matches TRBD1 (7 bases). Germline V gives CDR1 SGHKS, CDR2 YYEKEE (reference sequence). V lost 0 bases to trimming and J lost 4 bases, with 11 bases between them. This CDR3 comprises 15 residues. CDR3 amino acids: CASSLDQGGYNEQFF. Written as DNA, the CDR3 is TGTGCCAGCAGCTTGGACCAGGGGGGATACAATGAGCAGTTCTTC.

This clonotype was picked up many times. The chain links TRBV6-6 to TRBJ1-5; D possibly corresponds to TRBD1 (6 bases). The CDR3 totals 12 residues. Germline CDR1 MNHNY, CDR2 SVGAGI (reference sequence). Trimming removed 4 bases from V and 11 bases from J, with 12 bases in between. In nucleotides, the CDR3 is TGTGCCAGCAGTTTGGGGGCGAGCACCCAGCATTTT. Translating it yields CASSLGASTQHF.

This clonotype has at least ten counts. V is TRBV25-1 and J is TRBJ2-1, with TRBD2 matching 11 bases. Trimming removed 1 base from V and 4 bases from J; junction bases left unmatched: 9. The CDR3 has 18 amino acids. CDR1 and CDR2 from the germline V gene are MGHDK and SYGVNS. In DNA, the CDR3 is TGTGCCAGCAGTGAATTTCTGGCTAGCGGGAGGAGGTACAATGAGCAGTTCTTC. It translates to CASSEFLASGRRYNEQFF.

There are many counts of this clonotype. This rearrangement joins TRBV6-4 to TRBJ2-5; D unclear. The CDR3 runs to 11 residues. The germline gives CDR1 MRHNA, CDR2 SNTAGT. V was clipped by 8 bases and J by 2 bases, with 6 bases between them. CDR3 DNA: TGTGCCAGCGGACCTCAAGAGACCCAGTACTTC. Translating gives CASGPQETQYF.

This clonotype showed up many times. This chain connects TRBV7-9 to TRBJ2-7; D might be TRBD1 (6 bases). The V gene lost 5 bases and the J gene lost 2 bases, with 10 bases spanning the gap. The CDR3 totals 13 residues. Germline V gene sequence: CDR1 SEHNR, CDR2 FQNEAQ (reference sequence). The CDR3, as DNA: TGTGCCAGCAGCGTGACAGGCACCTACGAGCAGTACTTC. As protein: CASSVTGTYEQYF. Full variable domain (rest looked up from reference TRBV7-9 and TRBJ2-7): DTGVSQNPRHKITKRGQNVTFRCDPISEHNRLYWYRQTLGQGPEFLTYFQNEAQLEKSRLLSDRFSAERPKGSFSTLEIQRTEQGDSAMYLCASSVTGTYEQYFGPGTRLTVT.

The sample holds many counts of this clonotype. The chain uses TRBV4-1 and TRBJ1-5; TRBD1 might be the D (5 bases). V shed 1 base and J shed 4 bases, with 11 bases lying between them. The CDR3 sequence is 15 residues long. The germline gives CDR1 MGHRA, CDR2 YSYEKL. This CDR3 is CASSQVQGGNQPQHF. In DNA form, the CDR3 reads TGCGCCAGCAGCCAAGTGCAGGGAGGGAATCAGCCCCAGCATTTT.